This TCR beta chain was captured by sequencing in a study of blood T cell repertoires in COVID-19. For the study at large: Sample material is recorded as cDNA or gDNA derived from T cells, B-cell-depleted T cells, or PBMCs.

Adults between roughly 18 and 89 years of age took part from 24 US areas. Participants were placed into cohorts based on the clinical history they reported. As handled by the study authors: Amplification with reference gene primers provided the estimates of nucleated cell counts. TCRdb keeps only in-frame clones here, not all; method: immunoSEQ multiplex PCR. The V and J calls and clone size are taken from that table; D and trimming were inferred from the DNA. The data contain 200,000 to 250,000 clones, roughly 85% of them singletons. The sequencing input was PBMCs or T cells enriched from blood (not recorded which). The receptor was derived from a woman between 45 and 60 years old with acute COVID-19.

The CDR3 nucleotides are TGTGCCTGGGCCGGGGGGGCCACCAATGAGCAGTTCTTC. This gives the protein CAWAGGATNEQFF. V is TRBV30 and J is TRBJ2-1, with 8 bases fitting TRBD2. J was trimmed by 6 bases and V by 5 bases; bases with no gene match: 6. The CDR3 is 13 residues long. In germline, CDR1 is GTSNPN, CDR2 SVGIG (reference sequence). Based on the CDR3 plus reference TRBV30 and TRBJ2-1, the full variable domain is SQTIHQWPATLVQPVGSPLSLECTVEGTSNPNLYWYRQAAGRGLQLLFYSVGIGQISSEVPQNLSASRPQDRQFILSSKKLLLSDSGFYLCAWAGGATNEQFFGPGTRLTVL.